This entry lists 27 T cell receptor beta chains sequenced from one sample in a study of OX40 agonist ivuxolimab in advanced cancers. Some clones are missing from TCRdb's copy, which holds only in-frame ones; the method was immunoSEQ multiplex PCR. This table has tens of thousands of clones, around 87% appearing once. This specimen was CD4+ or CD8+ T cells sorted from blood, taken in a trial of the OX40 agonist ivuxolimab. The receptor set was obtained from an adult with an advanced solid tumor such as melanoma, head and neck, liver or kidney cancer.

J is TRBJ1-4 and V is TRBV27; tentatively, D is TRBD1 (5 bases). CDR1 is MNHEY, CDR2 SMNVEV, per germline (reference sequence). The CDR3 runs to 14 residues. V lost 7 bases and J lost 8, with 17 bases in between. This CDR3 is CASNSPGQGEKLFF. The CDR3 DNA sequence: TGTGCCAGCAATTCTCCGGGGCAAGGAGAAAAACTGTTTTTT.

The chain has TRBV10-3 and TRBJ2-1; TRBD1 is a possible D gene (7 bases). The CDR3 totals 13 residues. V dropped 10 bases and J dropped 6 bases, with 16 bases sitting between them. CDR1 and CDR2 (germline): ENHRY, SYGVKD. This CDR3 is CATAGGTINEQFF. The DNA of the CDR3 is TGTGCCACGGCAGGGGGGACGATCAATGAGCAGTTCTTC.

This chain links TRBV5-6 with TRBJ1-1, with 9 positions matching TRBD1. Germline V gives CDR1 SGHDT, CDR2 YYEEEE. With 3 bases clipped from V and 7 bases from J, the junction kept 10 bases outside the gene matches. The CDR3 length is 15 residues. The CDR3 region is CASSWTGAHLVEAFF. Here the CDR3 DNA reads TGTGCCAGCAGCTGGACAGGGGCGCATTTAGTTGAAGCTTTCTTT.

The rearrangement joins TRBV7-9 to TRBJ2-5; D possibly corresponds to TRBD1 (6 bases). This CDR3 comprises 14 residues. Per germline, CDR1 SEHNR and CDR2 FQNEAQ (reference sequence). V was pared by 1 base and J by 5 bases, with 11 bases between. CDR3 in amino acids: CASSLERGKETQYF. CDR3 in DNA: TGTGCCAGCAGCTTAGAGAGGGGGAAGGAGACCCAGTACTTC. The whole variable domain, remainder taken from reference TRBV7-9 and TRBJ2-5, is DTGVSQNPRHKITKRGQNVTFRCDPISEHNRLYWYRQTLGQGPEFLTYFQNEAQLEKSRLLSDRFSAERPKGSFSTLEIQRTEQGDSAMYLCASSLERGKETQYFGPGTRLLVL.

The CDR3 DNA sequence: TGTGCCTGGAGGGCCCGGGACAGGGGATGGGAAGAAGAGACCCAGTACTTC. Residues: CAWRARDRGWEEETQYF. This chain joins TRBV30 and TRBJ2-5, with 10 nucleotides matching TRBD1. Germline CDR1 reads GTSNPN; CDR2 reads SVGIG (reference sequence). This CDR3 has 17 residues. With 3 bases clipped from V and 3 bases from J, the junction kept 13 bases outside the gene matches. Supplemented by reference TRBV30 and TRBJ2-5, the full variable domain reads SQTIHQWPATLVQPVGSPLSLECTVEGTSNPNLYWYRQAAGRGLQLLFYSVGIGQISSEVPQNLSASRPQDRQFILSSKKLLLSDSGFYLCAWRARDRGWEEETQYFGPGTRLLVL.

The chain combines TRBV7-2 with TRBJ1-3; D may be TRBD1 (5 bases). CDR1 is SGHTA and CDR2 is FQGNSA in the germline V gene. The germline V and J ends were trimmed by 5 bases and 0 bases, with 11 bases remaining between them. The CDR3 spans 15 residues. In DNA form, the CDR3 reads TGTGCCAGCAGCGCCCAGGGAATCTCTGGAAACACCATATATTTT. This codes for CASSAQGISGNTIYF.

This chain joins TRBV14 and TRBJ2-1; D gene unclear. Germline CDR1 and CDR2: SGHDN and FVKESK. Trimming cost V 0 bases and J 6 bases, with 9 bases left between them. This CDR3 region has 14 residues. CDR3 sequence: CASSQDWLLNEQFF. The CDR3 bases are TGTGCCAGCAGCCAAGATTGGCTACTCAATGAGCAGTTCTTC.

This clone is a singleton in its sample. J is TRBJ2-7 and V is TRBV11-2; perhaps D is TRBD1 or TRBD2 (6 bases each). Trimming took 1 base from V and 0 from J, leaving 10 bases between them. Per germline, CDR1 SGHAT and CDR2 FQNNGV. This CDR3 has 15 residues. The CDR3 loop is CASSLAGGHSYEQYF. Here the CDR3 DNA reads TGTGCCAGCAGCTTAGCCGGGGGCCACTCCTACGAGCAGTACTTC. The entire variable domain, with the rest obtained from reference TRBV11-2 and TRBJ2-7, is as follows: EAGVAQSPRYKIIEKRQSVAFWCNPISGHATLYWYQQILGQGPKLLIQFQNNGVVDDSQLPKDRFSAERLKGVDSTLKIQPAKLEDSAVYLCASSLAGGHSYEQYFGPGTRLTVT.

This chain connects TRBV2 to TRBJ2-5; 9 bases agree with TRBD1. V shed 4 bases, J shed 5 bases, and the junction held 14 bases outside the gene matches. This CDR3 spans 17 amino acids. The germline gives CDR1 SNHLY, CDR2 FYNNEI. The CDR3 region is CASSGGVRQGGVETQYF. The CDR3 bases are TGTGCCAGCAGTGGAGGTGTGAGACAGGGGGGGGTGGAGACCCAGTACTTC.

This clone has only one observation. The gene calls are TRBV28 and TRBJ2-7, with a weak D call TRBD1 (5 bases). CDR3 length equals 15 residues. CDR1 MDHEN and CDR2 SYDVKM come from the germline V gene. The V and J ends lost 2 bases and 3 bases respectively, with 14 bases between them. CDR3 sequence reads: CASSLAPGLSYEQYF. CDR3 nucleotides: TGTGCCAGCAGTTTAGCTCCAGGGTTGAGCTACGAGCAGTACTTC.

The DNA for the CDR3 is TGTGCCAGCAGCTTAGATGACCAGCAAGGAAACACCATATATTTT. It yields the protein CASSLDDQQGNTIYF. The chain couples TRBV7-8 to TRBJ1-3; D remains unclear. Between the trimmed V and J ends, which lost 1 base and 4 bases, there was a span of 11 bases. Germline lookup yields CDR1 SGHVS and CDR2 FQNEAQ. This CDR3 has 15 amino acids.

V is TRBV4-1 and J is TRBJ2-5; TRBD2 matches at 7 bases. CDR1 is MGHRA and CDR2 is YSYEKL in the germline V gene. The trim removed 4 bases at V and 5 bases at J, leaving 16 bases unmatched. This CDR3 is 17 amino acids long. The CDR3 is CASSPRTRGELTETQYF. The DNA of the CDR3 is TGCGCCAGCAGCCCCCGGACTAGGGGTGAGTTAACGGAGACCCAGTACTTC.

The CDR3 region is CASSEARRVSNQPQHF. In nucleotides, the CDR3 is TGTGCCAGCAGTGAAGCGCGAAGGGTAAGCAATCAGCCCCAGCATTTT. The gene calls are TRBV2 and TRBJ1-5; unclear D gene. Germline V gives CDR1 SNHLY, CDR2 FYNNEI. This CDR3 contains 16 residues. With 0 bases removed from V and 1 base from J, the gap between germline ends came to 10 bases.

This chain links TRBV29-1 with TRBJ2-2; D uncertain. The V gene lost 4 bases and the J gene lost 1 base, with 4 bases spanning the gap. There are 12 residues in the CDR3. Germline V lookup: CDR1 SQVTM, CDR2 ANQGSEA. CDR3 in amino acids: CSVGQNTGELFF. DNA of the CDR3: TGCAGCGTTGGACAGAACACCGGGGAGCTGTTTTTT.

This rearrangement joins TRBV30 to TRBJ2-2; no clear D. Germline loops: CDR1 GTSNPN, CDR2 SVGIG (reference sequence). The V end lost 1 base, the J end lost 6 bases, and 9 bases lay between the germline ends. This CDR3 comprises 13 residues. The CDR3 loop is CAWSAINAGELFF. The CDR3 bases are TGTGCCTGGAGTGCTATAAACGCCGGGGAGCTGTTTTTT.

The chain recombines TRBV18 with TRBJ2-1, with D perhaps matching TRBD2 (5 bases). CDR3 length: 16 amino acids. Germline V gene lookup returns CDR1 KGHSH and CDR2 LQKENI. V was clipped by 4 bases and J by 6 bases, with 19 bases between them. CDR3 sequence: CASSLAQASHGNEQFF. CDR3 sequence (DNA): TGTGCCAGCTCACTCGCCCAGGCTAGCCATGGCAATGAGCAGTTCTTC.

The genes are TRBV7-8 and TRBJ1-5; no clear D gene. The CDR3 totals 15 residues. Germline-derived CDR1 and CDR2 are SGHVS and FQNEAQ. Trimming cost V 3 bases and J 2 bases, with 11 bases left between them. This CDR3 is CASSFAAGGNQPQHF. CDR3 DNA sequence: TGTGCCAGCAGCTTTGCGGCCGGGGGCAATCAGCCCCAGCATTTT.

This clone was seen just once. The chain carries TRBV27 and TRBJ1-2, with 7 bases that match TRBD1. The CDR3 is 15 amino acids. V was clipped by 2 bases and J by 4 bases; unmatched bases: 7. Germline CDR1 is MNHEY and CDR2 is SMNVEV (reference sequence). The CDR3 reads CASSLNRGGGYGYTF. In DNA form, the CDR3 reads TGTGCCAGCAGTTTAAACAGGGGTGGCGGCTATGGCTACACCTTC.

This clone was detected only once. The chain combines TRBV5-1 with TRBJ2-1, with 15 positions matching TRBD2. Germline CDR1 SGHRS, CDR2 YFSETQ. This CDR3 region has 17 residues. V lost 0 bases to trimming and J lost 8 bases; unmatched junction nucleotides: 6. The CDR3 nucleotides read TGCGCCAGCAGCTTGGGTGGACTAGCGGGGGGGCCTCATGAGCAGTTCTTC. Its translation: CASSLGGLAGGPHEQFF.

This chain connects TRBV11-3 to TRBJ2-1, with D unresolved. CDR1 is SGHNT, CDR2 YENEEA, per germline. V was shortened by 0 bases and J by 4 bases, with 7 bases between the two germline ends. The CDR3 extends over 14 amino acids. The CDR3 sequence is CASSLDPIYNEQFF. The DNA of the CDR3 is TGTGCCAGCAGCTTAGATCCGATTTACAATGAGCAGTTCTTC.

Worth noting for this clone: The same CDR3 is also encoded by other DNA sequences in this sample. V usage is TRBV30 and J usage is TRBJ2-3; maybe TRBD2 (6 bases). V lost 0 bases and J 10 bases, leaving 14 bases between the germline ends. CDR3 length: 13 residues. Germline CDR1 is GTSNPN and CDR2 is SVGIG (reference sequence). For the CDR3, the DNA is TGTGCCTGGAGTGTAAATGGGCGGGGAGCGCAGTATTTT. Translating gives CAWSVNGRGAQYF.

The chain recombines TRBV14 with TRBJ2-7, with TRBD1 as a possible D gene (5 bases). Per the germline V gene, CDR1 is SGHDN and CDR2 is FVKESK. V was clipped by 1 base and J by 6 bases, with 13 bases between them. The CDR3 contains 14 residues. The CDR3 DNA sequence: TGTGCCAGCAGCCAAGGCAGGGTTCCTGGCGAGCAGTACTTC. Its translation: CASSQGRVPGEQYF.

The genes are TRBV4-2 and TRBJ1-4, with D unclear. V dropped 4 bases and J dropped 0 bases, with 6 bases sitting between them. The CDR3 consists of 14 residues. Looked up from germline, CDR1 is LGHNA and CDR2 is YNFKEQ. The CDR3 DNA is TGTGCCAGCAGCCGGGATTCAACTAATGAAAAACTGTTTTTT. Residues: CASSRDSTNEKLFF.

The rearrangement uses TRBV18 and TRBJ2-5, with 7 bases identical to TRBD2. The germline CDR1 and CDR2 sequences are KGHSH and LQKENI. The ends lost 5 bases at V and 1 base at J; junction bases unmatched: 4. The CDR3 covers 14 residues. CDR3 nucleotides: TGTGCCAGCTCATCTAGCGGCTTCCAAGAGACCCAGTACTTC. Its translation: CASSSSGFQETQYF.

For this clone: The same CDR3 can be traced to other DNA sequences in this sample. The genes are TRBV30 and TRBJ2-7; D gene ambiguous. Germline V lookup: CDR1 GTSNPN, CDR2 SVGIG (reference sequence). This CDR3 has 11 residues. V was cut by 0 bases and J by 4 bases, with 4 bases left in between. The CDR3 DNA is TGTGCCTGGAGTGTACGGTACGAGCAGTACTTC. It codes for CAWSVRYEQYF.

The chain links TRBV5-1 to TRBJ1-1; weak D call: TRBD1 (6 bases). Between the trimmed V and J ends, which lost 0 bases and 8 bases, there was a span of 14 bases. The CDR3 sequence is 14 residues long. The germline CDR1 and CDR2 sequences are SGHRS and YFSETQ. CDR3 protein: CASSLGQGSSEAFF. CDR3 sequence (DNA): TGCGCCAGCAGCTTGGGGCAGGGGTCATCCGAAGCTTTCTTT.

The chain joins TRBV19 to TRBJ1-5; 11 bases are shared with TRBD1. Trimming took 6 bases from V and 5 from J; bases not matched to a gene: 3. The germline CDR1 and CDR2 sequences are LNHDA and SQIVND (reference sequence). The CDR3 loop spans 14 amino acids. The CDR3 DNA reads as TGTGCCAGTAGCGGACAGGGGGCTTATCAGCCCCAGCATTTT. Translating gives CASSGQGAYQPQHF.